A selection of T cell receptor beta chains follows, all from one sample in a study of cytomegalovirus exposure and HLA in healthy donors. Profiling relied on immunoSEQ multiplex PCR, and the TCRdb table lists in-frame clones only, not all of them. The sample shows more than 95,000 clones, 60% to 75% of them seen only once. Sample: PBMCs. Source of these receptors: a man aged 55-75 years in good health and CMV-seronegative. The CDR3 runs from the conserved cysteine through the conserved F or W. Each record gives: CDR3 protein, CDR3 DNA, J gene, V gene, D gene, clone size. D genes are given only for firm matches. Clone size appears in some rows only: once, few, many, or a class for an expanded clone.

CDR3aa: CASSLGLTSPLHF; CDR3nt: TGCGCCAGCAGCTTAGGACTGACTTCACCCCTCCACTTT; j_gene: TRBJ1-6; v_gene: TRBV5-1; d_gene: -; abundance: few
CDR3aa: CASSPQGRETQYF; CDR3nt: TGCGCCAGCAGCCCGCAGGGCCGGGAGACCCAGTACTTC; j_gene: TRBJ2-5; v_gene: TRBV5-1; d_gene: -; abundance: few
CDR3aa: CASRTSGSPDTQYF; CDR3nt: TGTGCCAGTAGGACTAGCGGGAGTCCAGATACGCAGTATTTT; j_gene: TRBJ2-3; v_gene: TRBV4-2; d_gene: TRBD2; abundance: -
CDR3aa: CASSFDGKVGQYF; CDR3nt: TGTGCCAGCAGTTTTGACGGGAAGGTGGGGCAGTACTTC; j_gene: TRBJ2-7; v_gene: TRBV6-6; d_gene: -; abundance: -
CDR3aa: CASSLPRHYGYTF; CDR3nt: TGTGCCAGCAGCCTACCTAGGCACTATGGCTACACCTTC; j_gene: TRBJ1-2; v_gene: TRBV28; d_gene: -; abundance: -
CDR3aa: CSSSPRISTSIGELFF; CDR3nt: TGTTCCAGCAGCCCCCGAATTAGCACGTCGATCGGGGAGCTGTTTTTT; j_gene: TRBJ2-2; v_gene: TRBV7-9; d_gene: -; abundance: -
CDR3aa: CASSEGGENGYTF; CDR3nt: TGTGCCAGCAGCGAGGGGGGGGAAAACGGCTACACCTTC; j_gene: TRBJ1-2; v_gene: TRBV5-6; d_gene: -; abundance: few
CDR3aa: CASSSGKLAGTYEQYF; CDR3nt: TGTGCCAGCAGCTCCGGGAAACTAGCGGGAACCTACGAGCAGTACTTC; j_gene: TRBJ2-7; v_gene: TRBV28; d_gene: TRBD2; abundance: -
CDR3aa: CASSEVPYGTRNNEQFF; CDR3nt: TGTGCCAGCAGTGAAGTCCCGTACGGGACTCGTAACAATGAGCAGTTCTTC; j_gene: TRBJ2-1; v_gene: TRBV2; d_gene: -; abundance: -
CDR3aa: CASSGGMGQVPQETQYF; CDR3nt: TGTGCCAGCAGTGGGGGAATGGGGCAGGTGCCCCAAGAGACCCAGTACTTC; j_gene: TRBJ2-5; v_gene: TRBV6-1; d_gene: -; abundance: -
CDR3aa: CSVGQGGDHTEAFF; CDR3nt: TGCAGCGTCGGCCAAGGAGGGGACCACACTGAAGCTTTCTTT; j_gene: TRBJ1-1; v_gene: TRBV29-1; d_gene: -; abundance: -
CDR3aa: CASSQYRAYEQYF; CDR3nt: TGTGCCAGCAGCCAATACAGAGCCTACGAGCAGTACTTC; j_gene: TRBJ2-7; v_gene: TRBV16; d_gene: -; abundance: -
CDR3aa: CASSPPGSTDTQYF; CDR3nt: TGTGCCAGCAGCCCTCCCGGGTCCACAGATACGCAGTATTTT; j_gene: TRBJ2-3; v_gene: TRBV28; d_gene: -; abundance: -
CDR3aa: CASSEWEFETQYF; CDR3nt: TGTGCCAGCAGTGAGTGGGAGTTTGAGACCCAGTACTTC; j_gene: TRBJ2-5; v_gene: TRBV2; d_gene: -; abundance: few
CDR3aa: CTSSLLASTQFF; CDR3nt: TGTACCAGCAGCTTATTAGCCAGCACCCAGTTCTTC; j_gene: TRBJ2-1; v_gene: TRBV7-9; d_gene: -; abundance: -
CDR3aa: CASSFWRTGVVYEQYF; CDR3nt: TGTGCCAGCAGTTTTTGGCGGACAGGGGTCGTCTACGAGCAGTACTTC; j_gene: TRBJ2-7; v_gene: TRBV28; d_gene: TRBD1; abundance: few
CDR3aa: CASSDGLSGGDNEQFF; CDR3nt: TGTGCCAGCAGTGACGGGCTTAGCGGGGGGGACAATGAGCAGTTCTTC; j_gene: TRBJ2-1; v_gene: TRBV6-4; d_gene: TRBD2; abundance: -
CDR3aa: CSVEIGRGEKLFF; CDR3nt: TGCAGCGTTGAAATCGGCCGGGGTGAAAAACTGTTTTTT; j_gene: TRBJ1-4; v_gene: TRBV29-1; d_gene: -; abundance: few
CDR3aa: CASSFAAPGASGSFNEQFF; CDR3nt: TGTGCCAGCAGCTTTGCGGCCCCTGGGGCTAGCGGGAGTTTCAATGAGCAGTTCTTC; j_gene: TRBJ2-1; v_gene: TRBV12-1; d_gene: -; abundance: few
CDR3aa: CASSLGGGNTEAFF; CDR3nt: TGTGCCAGCAGCTTAGGAGGGGGAAACACTGAAGCTTTCTTT; j_gene: TRBJ1-1; v_gene: TRBV13; d_gene: -; abundance: few
CDR3aa: CASSLPGQFNNEQFF; CDR3nt: TGTGCCAGCTCGCTTCCGGGACAGTTTAACAATGAGCAGTTCTTC; j_gene: TRBJ2-1; v_gene: TRBV18; d_gene: TRBD1; abundance: -
CDR3aa: CASSTRDRPYEQYF; CDR3nt: TGTGCCAGCAGCACCCGGGACAGGCCCTACGAGCAGTACTTC; j_gene: TRBJ2-7; v_gene: TRBV6-5; d_gene: TRBD1; abundance: -
CDR3aa: CASSSGGTEAFF; CDR3nt: TGTGCCAGCAGCTCAGGGGGGACTGAAGCTTTCTTT; j_gene: TRBJ1-1; v_gene: TRBV9; d_gene: TRBD1; abundance: -
CDR3aa: CASSLRTSGSYEQYF; CDR3nt: TGTGCCAGCAGCTTAAGGACTAGCGGCTCCTACGAGCAGTACTTC; j_gene: TRBJ2-7; v_gene: TRBV7-9; d_gene: TRBD2; abundance: -
CDR3aa: CASSFGLAGGAETQYF; CDR3nt: TGCGCCAGCAGCTTCGGACTAGCGGGGGGAGCAGAGACCCAGTACTTC; j_gene: TRBJ2-5; v_gene: TRBV5-1; d_gene: TRBD2; abundance: few
CDR3aa: CASSSGTGKGRYNEQFF; CDR3nt: TGTGCCAGCAGTTCCGGGACAGGGAAAGGTCGCTACAATGAGCAGTTCTTC; j_gene: TRBJ2-1; v_gene: TRBV28; d_gene: TRBD1; abundance: -
CDR3aa: CAISPGQPNTEAFF; CDR3nt: TGTGCCATCAGTCCGGGACAGCCGAACACTGAAGCTTTCTTT; j_gene: TRBJ1-1; v_gene: TRBV10-3; d_gene: TRBD1; abundance: -
CDR3aa: CASSLAGWEAFF; CDR3nt: TGTGCCAGCAGCTTGGCAGGGTGGGAAGCTTTCTTT; j_gene: TRBJ1-1; v_gene: TRBV5-4; d_gene: -; abundance: -
CDR3aa: CATTFVGGGFHEQYF; CDR3nt: TGTGCCACCACCTTCGTGGGGGGAGGTTTCCACGAGCAGTACTTC; j_gene: TRBJ2-7; v_gene: TRBV5-4; d_gene: -; abundance: -
CDR3aa: CASSLISGGSFGELFF; CDR3nt: TGTGCCAGCAGCTTAATTAGCGGGGGGAGCTTCGGGGAGCTGTTTTTT; j_gene: TRBJ2-2; v_gene: TRBV5-4; d_gene: TRBD2; abundance: -
CDR3aa: CASSQAGYGGTYEQYF; CDR3nt: TGTGCCAGCAGCCAAGCGGGGTACGGGGGCACCTACGAGCAGTACTTC; j_gene: TRBJ2-7; v_gene: TRBV5-8; d_gene: -; abundance: -
CDR3aa: CASSLGASGGTDTQYF; CDR3nt: TGTGCTAGCAGCTTAGGCGCTAGCGGGGGCACAGATACGCAGTATTTT; j_gene: TRBJ2-3; v_gene: TRBV7-7; d_gene: TRBD2; abundance: -
CDR3aa: CASQREGNTGELFF; CDR3nt: TGTGCCAGCCAGCGGGAGGGTAACACCGGGGAGCTGTTTTTT; j_gene: TRBJ2-2; v_gene: TRBV6-1; d_gene: TRBD2; abundance: -
CDR3aa: CASSIGGNEAFF; CDR3nt: TGTGCCAGTAGTATAGGAGGGAATGAAGCTTTCTTT; j_gene: TRBJ1-1; v_gene: TRBV19; d_gene: -; abundance: -
CDR3aa: CASSLEADYRNSPLHF; CDR3nt: TGCGCCAGCAGCTTGGAGGCAGACTATCGTAATTCACCCCTCCACTTT; j_gene: TRBJ1-6; v_gene: TRBV5-1; d_gene: -; abundance: -
CDR3aa: CASRTGLASTDTQYF; CDR3nt: TGTGCCAGTAGGACGGGACTAGCGAGCACAGATACGCAGTATTTT; j_gene: TRBJ2-3; v_gene: TRBV19; d_gene: TRBD2; abundance: -
CDR3aa: CASSWVTTGRLAGVGGELFF; CDR3nt: TGCGCCAGCAGCTGGGTAACAACCGGGCGACTAGCGGGAGTCGGCGGGGAGCTGTTTTTT; j_gene: TRBJ2-2; v_gene: TRBV5-1; d_gene: TRBD2; abundance: -
CDR3aa: CAVARSSTDTQYF; CDR3nt: TGTGCCGTCGCTCGGAGTAGCACAGATACGCAGTATTTT; j_gene: TRBJ2-3; v_gene: TRBV28; d_gene: -; abundance: -